This is a list of T cell receptor beta chains from one sample in a study of neurological immune-mediated disorders. A single record per CDR3 protein comes from TCRdb applying MiXCR to the 5' RACE reads. The table has about 84,000 distinct CDR3 sequences, around a tenth seen once. Source material: PBMCs. All receptors come from a man aged 35-49 years in good health. Each CDR3 is given without its conserved first and last residue. The size field is filled for only some rows; it gives once, few, many or a size class.

CDR3 protein: SVGPDRDRVYGYT
J gene: TRBJ1-2
clone size: many
V gene: TRBV29-1

CDR3 protein: ASSEAPSSYEQY
J gene: TRBJ2-7
clone size: many
V gene: TRBV12-3/TRBV12-4

CDR3 protein: ASSFQTFSYNEQF
J gene: TRBJ2-1
clone size: many
V gene: TRBV11-2

CDR3 protein: ASSLSASPYGYT
J gene: TRBJ1-2
clone size: many
V gene: TRBV5-5

CDR3 protein: ASSPPGRGHTGELF
J gene: TRBJ2-2
clone size: many
V gene: TRBV5-1

CDR3 protein: ASSPYGAYEQY
J gene: TRBJ2-7
clone size: many
V gene: TRBV11-2

CDR3 protein: ASSQPGQGRTGELF
J gene: TRBJ2-2
clone size: many
V gene: TRBV14

CDR3 protein: ASSLQGLRDTQY
J gene: TRBJ2-3
clone size: many
V gene: TRBV5-1

CDR3 protein: ASAGGGSGRASYNEQF
J gene: TRBJ2-1
clone size: many
V gene: TRBV5-1

CDR3 protein: SAAYQETQY
J gene: TRBJ2-5
clone size: many
V gene: TRBV20-1

CDR3 protein: AISELGTGAYEQY
J gene: TRBJ2-7
clone size: many
V gene: TRBV10-3

CDR3 protein: ASSYRGQETQY
J gene: TRBJ2-5
clone size: .
V gene: TRBV7-7

CDR3 protein: ASSDLAANYGYT
J gene: TRBJ1-2
clone size: many
V gene: TRBV5-5

CDR3 protein: ASSQASLNSRQDYGYT
J gene: TRBJ1-2
clone size: once
V gene: TRBV14

CDR3 protein: ASSERGEGPSEQY
J gene: TRBJ2-7
clone size: many
V gene: TRBV6-1

CDR3 protein: ATLTTTNEKLF
J gene: TRBJ1-4
clone size: few
V gene: TRBV6-6

CDR3 protein: ASSAPGQGFYEQY
J gene: TRBJ2-7
clone size: many
V gene: TRBV5-1

CDR3 protein: ASRVDASNTEAF
J gene: TRBJ1-1
clone size: many
V gene: TRBV19